The clone carrying this TCR beta chain was counted between two and nine times. Germline CDR1 and CDR2: SNHLY and FYNNEI. This CDR3 has 14 amino acids. The junction had 5 bases not matched to a gene; V was cut back by 6 bases and J by 7 bases. These data belong to a study of blood T cell repertoires in COVID-19. Study information: T cells, B-cell-depleted T cells, or PBMCs provided the cDNA or gDNA that served as material.

Original data processing: Quantification of nucleated cells was approximated via reference gene primer amplification. Sequencing was performed with immunoSEQ multiplex PCR; in TCRdb, only in-frame clones are kept and a portion is missing. The V and J calls and clone size were taken over from that table, and D and trimming were inferred from the DNA. The sample carries under 350,000 clones, 85% to 90% recorded once. Source material: peripheral blood. This TCR came from a man in his 70s with acute or convalescent COVID-19. This chain joins TRBV2 and TRBJ1-4, with 10 nucleotides matching TRBD1. DNA of the CDR3: TGTGCCAGCAGCCGGGACAGGGGACGTGAAAAACTGTTTTTT. Translating it yields CASSRDRGREKLFF.